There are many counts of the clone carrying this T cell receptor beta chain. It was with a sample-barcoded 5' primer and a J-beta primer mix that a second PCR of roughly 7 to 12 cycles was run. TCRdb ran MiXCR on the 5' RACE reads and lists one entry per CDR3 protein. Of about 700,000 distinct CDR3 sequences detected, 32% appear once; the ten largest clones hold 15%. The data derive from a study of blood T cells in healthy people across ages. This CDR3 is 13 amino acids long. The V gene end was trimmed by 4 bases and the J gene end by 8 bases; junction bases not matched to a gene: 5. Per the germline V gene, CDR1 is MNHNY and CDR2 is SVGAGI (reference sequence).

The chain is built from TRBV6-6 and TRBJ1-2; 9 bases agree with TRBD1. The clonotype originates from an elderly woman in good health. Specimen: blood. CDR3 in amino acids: CASSSTGGGGYTF. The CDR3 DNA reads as TGTGCCAGCAGTTCCACAGGGGGCGGCGGCTACACCTTC.